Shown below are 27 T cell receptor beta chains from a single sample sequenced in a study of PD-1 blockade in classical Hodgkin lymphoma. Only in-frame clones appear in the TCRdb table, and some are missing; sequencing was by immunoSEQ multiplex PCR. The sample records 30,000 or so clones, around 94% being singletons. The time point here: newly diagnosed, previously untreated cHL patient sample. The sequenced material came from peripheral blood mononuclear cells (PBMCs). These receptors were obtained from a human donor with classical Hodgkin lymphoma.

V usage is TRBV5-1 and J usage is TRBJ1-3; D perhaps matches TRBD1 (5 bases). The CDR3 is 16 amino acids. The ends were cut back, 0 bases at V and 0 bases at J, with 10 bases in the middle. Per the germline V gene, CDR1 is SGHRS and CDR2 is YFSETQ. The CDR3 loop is CASSLGPGNSGNTIYF. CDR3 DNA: TGCGCCAGCAGCTTGGGTCCAGGGAACTCTGGAAACACCATATATTTT.

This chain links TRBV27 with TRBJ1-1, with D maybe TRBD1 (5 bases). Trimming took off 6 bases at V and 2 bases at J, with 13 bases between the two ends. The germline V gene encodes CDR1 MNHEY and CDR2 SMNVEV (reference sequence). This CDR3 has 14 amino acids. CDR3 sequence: CASSPTGVNTEAFF. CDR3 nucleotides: TGTGCCAGCAGCCCTACGGGGGTCAACACTGAAGCTTTCTTT.

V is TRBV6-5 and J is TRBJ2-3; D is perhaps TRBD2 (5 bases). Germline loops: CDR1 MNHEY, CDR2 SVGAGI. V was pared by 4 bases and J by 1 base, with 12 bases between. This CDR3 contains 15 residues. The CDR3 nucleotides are TGTGCCAGCAGTTCCCGGGCGGGCCGCACAGATACGCAGTATTTT. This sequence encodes CASSSRAGRTDTQYF.

Here the CDR3 reads CASSLRPGTGGFYEQYF. DNA of the CDR3: TGTGCCAGTAGTCTCAGACCCGGGACAGGGGGTTTCTACGAGCAGTACTTC. The V call is TRBV19, the J call TRBJ2-7; 11 bases fit TRBD1. The J segment lost 3 bases and the V segment lost 5 bases, leaving 12 bases of the junction unmatched. The germline V gene has CDR1 LNHDA and CDR2 SQIVND (reference sequence). This CDR3 region has 17 residues.

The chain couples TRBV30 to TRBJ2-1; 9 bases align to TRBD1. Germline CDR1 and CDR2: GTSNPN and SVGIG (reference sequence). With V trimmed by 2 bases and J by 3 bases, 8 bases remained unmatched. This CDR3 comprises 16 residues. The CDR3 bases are TGTGCCTGGAGTTCAAGGGACAGGGAGTTCTACAATGAGCAGTTCTTC. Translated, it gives CAWSSRDREFYNEQFF.

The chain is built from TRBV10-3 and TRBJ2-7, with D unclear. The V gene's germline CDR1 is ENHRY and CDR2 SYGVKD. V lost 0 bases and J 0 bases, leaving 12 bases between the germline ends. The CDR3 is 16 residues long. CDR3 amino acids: CAISESPLRSSYEQYF. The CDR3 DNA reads TGTGCCATCAGTGAGTCTCCGCTTAGGAGCTCCTACGAGCAGTACTTC.

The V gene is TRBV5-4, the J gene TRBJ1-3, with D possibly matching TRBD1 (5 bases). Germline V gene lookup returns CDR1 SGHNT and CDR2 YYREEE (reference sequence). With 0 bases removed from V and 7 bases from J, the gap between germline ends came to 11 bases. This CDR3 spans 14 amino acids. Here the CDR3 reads CASSLVGHRNTIYF. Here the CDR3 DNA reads TGTGCCAGCAGCTTGGTCGGACATCGGAACACCATATATTTT.

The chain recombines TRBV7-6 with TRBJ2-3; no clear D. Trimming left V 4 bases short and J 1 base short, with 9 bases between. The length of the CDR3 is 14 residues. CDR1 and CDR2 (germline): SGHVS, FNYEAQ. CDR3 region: CASSSAGGTDTQYF. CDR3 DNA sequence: TGTGCCAGCAGCTCTGCTGGGGGCACAGATACGCAGTATTTT.

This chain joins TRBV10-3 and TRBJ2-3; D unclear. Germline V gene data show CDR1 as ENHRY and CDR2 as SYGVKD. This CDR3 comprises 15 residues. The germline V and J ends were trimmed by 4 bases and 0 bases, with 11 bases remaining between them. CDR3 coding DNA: TGTGCCATCAGTGGAAGGGCTTCTAGCACAGATACGCAGTATTTT. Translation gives CAISGRASSTDTQYF.

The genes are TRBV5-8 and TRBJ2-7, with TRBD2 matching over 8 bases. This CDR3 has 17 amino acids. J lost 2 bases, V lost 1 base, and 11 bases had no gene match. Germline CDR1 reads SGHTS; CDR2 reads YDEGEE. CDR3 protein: CASSLSASGRATYEQYF. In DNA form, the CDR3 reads TGTGCCAGCAGCTTGTCGGCTAGCGGGCGCGCTACCTACGAGCAGTACTTC.

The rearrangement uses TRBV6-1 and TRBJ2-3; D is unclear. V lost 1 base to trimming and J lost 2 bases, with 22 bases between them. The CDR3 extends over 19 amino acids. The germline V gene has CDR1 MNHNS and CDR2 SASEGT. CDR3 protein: CASSEGVRWYSPNTDTQYF. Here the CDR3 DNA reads TGTGCCAGCAGTGAAGGGGTAAGGTGGTATTCGCCCAACACAGATACGCAGTATTTT.

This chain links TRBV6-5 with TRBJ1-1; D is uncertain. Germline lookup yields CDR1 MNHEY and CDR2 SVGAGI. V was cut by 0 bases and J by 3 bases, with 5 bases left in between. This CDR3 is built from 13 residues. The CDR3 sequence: CASSYSKDTEAFF. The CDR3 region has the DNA TGTGCCAGCAGTTACTCTAAAGACACTGAAGCTTTCTTT.

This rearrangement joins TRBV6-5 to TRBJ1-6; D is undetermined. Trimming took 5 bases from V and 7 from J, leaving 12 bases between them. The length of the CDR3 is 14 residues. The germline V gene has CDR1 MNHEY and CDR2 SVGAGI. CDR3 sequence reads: CASSPGRLNSPLHF. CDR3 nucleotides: TGTGCCAGCAGTCCCGGACGGCTCAATTCACCCCTCCACTTT.

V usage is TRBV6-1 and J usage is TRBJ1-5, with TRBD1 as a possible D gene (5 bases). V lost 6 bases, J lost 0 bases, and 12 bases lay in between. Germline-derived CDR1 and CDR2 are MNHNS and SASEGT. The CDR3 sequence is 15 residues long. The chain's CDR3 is CASRGDVFSNQPQHF. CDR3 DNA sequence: TGTGCCAGCAGGGGGGACGTCTTTAGCAATCAGCCCCAGCATTTT.

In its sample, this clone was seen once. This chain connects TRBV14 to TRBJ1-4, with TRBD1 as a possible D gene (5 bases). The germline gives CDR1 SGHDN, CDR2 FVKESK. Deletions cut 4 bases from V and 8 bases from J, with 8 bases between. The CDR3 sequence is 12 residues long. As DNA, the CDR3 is TGTGCCAGCAGCCCAAACAGGGAAAAACTGTTTTTT. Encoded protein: CASSPNREKLFF. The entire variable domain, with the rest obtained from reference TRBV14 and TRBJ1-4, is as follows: EAGVTQFPSHSVIEKGQTVTLRCDPISGHDNLYWYRRVMGKEIKFLLHFVKESKQDESGMPNNRFLAERTGGTYSTLKVQPAELEDSGVYFCASSPNREKLFFGSGTQLSVL.

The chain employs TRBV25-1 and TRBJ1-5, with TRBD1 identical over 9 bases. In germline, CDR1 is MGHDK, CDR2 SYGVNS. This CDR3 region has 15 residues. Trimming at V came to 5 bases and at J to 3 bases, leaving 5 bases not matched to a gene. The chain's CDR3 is CASSSGQGLNQPQHF. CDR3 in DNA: TGTGCCAGCAGTTCGGGACAGGGACTCAATCAGCCCCAGCATTTT.

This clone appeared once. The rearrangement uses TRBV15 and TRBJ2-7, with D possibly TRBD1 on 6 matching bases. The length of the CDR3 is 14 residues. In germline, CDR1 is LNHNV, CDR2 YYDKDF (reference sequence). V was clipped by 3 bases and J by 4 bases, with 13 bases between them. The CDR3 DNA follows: TGTGCCACCAGCAGGGCAACAGGGCTTTACGAGCAGTACTTC. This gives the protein CATSRATGLYEQYF.

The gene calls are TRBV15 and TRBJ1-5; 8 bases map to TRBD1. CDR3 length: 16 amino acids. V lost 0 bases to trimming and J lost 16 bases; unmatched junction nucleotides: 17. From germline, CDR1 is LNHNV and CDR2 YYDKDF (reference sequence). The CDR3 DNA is TGTGCCACCAGCAGAGATCGTGGACAGGGCCCCAAGGGTTATCATTTT. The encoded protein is CATSRDRGQGPKGYHF. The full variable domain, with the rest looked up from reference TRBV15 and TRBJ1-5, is DAMVIQNPRYQVTQFGKPVTLSCSQTLNHNVMYWYQQKSSQAPKLLFHYYDKDFNNEADTPDNFQSRRPNTSFCFLDIRSPGLGDTAMYLCATSRDRGQGPKGYHFGDGTRLSIL.

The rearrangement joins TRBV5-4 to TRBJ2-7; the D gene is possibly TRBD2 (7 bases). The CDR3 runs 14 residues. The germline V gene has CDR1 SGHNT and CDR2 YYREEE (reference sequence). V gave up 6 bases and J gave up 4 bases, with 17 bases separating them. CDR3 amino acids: CASTSGGGRYEQYF. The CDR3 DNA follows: TGTGCCAGCACTTCAGGCGGGGGCCGATACGAGCAGTACTTC.

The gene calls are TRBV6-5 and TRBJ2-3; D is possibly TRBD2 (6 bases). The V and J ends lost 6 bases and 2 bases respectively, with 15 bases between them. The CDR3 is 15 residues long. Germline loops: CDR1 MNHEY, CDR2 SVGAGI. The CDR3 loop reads CASRVRRGPTDTQYF. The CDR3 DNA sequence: TGTGCCAGCAGGGTTAGGCGGGGACCCACAGATACGCAGTATTTT.

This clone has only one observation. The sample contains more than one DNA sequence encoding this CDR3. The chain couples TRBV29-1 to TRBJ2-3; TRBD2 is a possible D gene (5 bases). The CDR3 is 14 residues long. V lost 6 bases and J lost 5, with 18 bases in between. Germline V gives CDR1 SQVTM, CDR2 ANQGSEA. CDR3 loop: CSVTVGTRKDTQYF. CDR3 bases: TGCAGCGTCACTGTCGGAACTAGAAAAGATACGCAGTATTTT.

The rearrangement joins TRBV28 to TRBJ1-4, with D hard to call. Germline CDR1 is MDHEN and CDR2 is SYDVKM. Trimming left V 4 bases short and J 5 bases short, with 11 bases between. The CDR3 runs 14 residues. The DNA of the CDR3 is TGTGCCAGCAGTTCAGACTCCTTAAATGAAAAACTGTTTTTT. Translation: CASSSDSLNEKLFF.

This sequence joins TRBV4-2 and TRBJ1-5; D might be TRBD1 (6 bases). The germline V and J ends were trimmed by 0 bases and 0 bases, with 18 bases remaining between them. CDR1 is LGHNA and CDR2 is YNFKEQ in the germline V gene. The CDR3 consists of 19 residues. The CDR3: CASSQDGFVTGHSNQPQHF. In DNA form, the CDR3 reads TGTGCCAGCAGCCAAGATGGGTTCGTGACAGGACATAGCAATCAGCCCCAGCATTTT.

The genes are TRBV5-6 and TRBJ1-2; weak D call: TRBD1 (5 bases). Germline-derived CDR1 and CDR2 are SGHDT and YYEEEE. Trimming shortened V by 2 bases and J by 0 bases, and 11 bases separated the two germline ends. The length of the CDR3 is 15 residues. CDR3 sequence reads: CASSFREVANYGYTF. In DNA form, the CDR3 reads TGTGCCAGCAGCTTCAGGGAGGTAGCTAACTATGGCTACACCTTC.

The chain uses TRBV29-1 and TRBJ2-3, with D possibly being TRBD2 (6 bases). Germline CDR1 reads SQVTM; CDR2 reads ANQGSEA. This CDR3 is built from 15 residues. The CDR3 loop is CSVLGAGPSTDTQYF. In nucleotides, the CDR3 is TGCAGTGTCCTCGGGGCGGGGCCGAGCACAGATACGCAGTATTTT.

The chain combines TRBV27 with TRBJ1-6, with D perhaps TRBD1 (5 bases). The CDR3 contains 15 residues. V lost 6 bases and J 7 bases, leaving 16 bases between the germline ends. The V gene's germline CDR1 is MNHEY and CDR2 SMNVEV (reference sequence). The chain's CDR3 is CASSLGTSANSPLHF. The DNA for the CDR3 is TGTGCCAGCAGCTTAGGGACGTCAGCCAATTCACCCCTCCACTTT.

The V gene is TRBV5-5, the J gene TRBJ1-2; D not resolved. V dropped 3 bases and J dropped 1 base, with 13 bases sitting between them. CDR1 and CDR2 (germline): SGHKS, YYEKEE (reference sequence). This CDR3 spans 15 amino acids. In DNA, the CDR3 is TGTGCCAGCAGCTCTGTAAAACAGTTTAACTATGGCTACACCTTC. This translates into CASSSVKQFNYGYTF.